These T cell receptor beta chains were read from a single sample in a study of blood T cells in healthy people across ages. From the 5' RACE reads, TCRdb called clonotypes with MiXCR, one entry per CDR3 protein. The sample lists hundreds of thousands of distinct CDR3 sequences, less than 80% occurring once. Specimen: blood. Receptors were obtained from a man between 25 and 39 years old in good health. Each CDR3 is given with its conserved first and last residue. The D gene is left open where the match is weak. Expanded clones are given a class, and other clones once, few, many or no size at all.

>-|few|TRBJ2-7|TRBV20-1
TGCAGTGCTAGAGAGCTAAGGCCGCTCACCTACGAGCAGTACTTC
CSARELRPLTYEQYF
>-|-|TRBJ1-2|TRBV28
TGTGCCAGCAGGCTGGACCGGGTGTCGAACTATGGCTACACCTTC
CASRLDRVSNYGYTF
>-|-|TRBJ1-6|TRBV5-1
TGCGCCAGCAGCTCGATTACACCAGGGAAATCACCCCTCCACTTT
CASSSITPGKSPLHF
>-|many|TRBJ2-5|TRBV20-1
TGCAGTGCTAGTGGGGAGACCCAGTACTTC
CSASGETQYF
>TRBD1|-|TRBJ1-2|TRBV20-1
TGCAGTGCTAGAGTACAGGGGAATTCTGGCTACACCTTC
CSARVQGNSGYTF
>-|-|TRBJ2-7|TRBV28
TGTGCCAGCAGTAATCCTCGGACAGCTTACTACGAGCAGTACTTC
CASSNPRTAYYEQYF
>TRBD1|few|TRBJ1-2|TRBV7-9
TGTGCCAGCAACGACGACAGGGTACTCAACTATGGCTACACCTTC
CASNDDRVLNYGYTF
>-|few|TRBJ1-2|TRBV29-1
TGCAGCGTTGCCGTCAGCTCAGGAACAAACTATGGCTACACCTTC
CSVAVSSGTNYGYTF
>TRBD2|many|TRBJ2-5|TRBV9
TGTGCCAGCAGCGTAGATAGCGGGGGGGCGGAGACCCAGTACTTC
CASSVDSGGAETQYF
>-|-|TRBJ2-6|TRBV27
TGTGCCAGGGAGTTATCTGGGGCCAACGTCCTGACTTTC
CARELSGANVLTF
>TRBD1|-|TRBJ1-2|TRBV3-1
TGCGCCAGCAGCCAAGGACAGGTCCGGGGCTACACCTTC
CASSQGQVRGYTF
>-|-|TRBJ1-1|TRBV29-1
TGCGGCGTCGGGGGTGAAGGGGGCACTGAAGCTTTCTTT
CGVGGEGGTEAFF
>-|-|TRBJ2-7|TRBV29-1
TGCAGCGTTGGACCCACAACCTACGAGCAGTACTTC
CSVGPTTYEQYF
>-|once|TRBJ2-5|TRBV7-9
TGTGCCGGCAGCTTCGCGGTTCGGCCCGAGAGAGTTACCCAGTACTTC
CAGSFAVRPERVTQYF
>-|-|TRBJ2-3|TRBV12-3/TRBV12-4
TGTGCCAGCAGGCCACAGGGTACAGATACGCAGTATTTT
CASRPQGTDTQYF
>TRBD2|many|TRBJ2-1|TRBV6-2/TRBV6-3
TGTGCCAGCAGCCCGGGGGGCTCCTACAATGAGCAGTTCTTC
CASSPGGSYNEQFF
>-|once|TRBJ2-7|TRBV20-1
TGCAGTGCTAGAGGGGGGACGGCTTACGACGAGCAGTACTTC
CSARGGTAYDEQYF
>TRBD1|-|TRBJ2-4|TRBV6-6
TGTGCCAGCAGTCCGCGAAGACAGGGGGATGCCAAAAACATTCAGTACTTC
CASSPRRQGDAKNIQYF
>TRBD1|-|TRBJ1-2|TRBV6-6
TGTGCCAGCAGTCCCCCGGGACAGGGGTCCTATGGCTACACCTTC
CASSPPGQGSYGYTF
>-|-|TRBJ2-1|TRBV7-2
TGTGCCAGCAGCCAACGGGACGGAAGGTCTCGGAGCTCCTACAATGAGCAGTTCTTC
CASSQRDGRSRSSYNEQFF
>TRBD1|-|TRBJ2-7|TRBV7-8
TGTGCCAGCAGCTTAAAAAGGACAGGGGCCTACGAGCAGTACTTC
CASSLKRTGAYEQYF
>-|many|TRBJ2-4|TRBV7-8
TGTGCCAGCAGCTCAAACGGAGCAGGGCGGAGGTACATTCAGTACTTC
CASSSNGAGRRYIQYF
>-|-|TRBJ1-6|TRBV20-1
TGCAGTGCCGAGGGCGGGGGGGAACCCCTCCACTTT
CSAEGGGEPLHF
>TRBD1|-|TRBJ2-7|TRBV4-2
TGTGCCAGCAGCCTCGGGACAGGGAGCGTCGAGCAGTACTTC
CASSLGTGSVEQYF
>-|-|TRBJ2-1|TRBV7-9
TGTGCCAGCAGCTTAGACTCAGGGCTCGGTGGCGCACTGCAGTTCTTC
CASSLDSGLGGALQFF
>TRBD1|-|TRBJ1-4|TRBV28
TGTGCCAGCAACTCCCGCCCGGGACAGAATGAAAAACTGTTTTTT
CASNSRPGQNEKLFF
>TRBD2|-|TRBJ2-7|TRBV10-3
TGTGCCATCAGCTCTAGCGGATTTTCCTACGAGCAGTACTTC
CAISSSGFSYEQYF
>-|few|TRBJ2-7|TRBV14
TGTGCCAGCAGCCGCCAGAACTACGAGCAGTACTTC
CASSRQNYEQYF
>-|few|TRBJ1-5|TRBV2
TGTGCCAGCAGTGAAGCTGCGGCGGCCTTCGACTATAGCAATCAGCCCCAGCATTTT
CASSEAAAAFDYSNQPQHF
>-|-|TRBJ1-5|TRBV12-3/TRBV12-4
TGTGCCAGCCTCCCCCGGGGGGGCGAGGGGAGTCAGCCCCAGCATTTT
CASLPRGGEGSQPQHF
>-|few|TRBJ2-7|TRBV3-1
TGTGCCAGCAGCCAAGAATTGGAGTACGAGCAGTACTTC
CASSQELEYEQYF
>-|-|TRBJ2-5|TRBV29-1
TGCAGCGGAGTGCGGGGTGAAGAGACCCAGTACTTC
CSGVRGEETQYF
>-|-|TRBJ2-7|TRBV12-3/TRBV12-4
TGTGCCAGCAGTTTAAGGTCCAACGGGTACGAGCAGTACTTC
CASSLRSNGYEQYF
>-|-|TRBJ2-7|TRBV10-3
TGTGCCAGTCGGCTAAGAGACGGATCCTACGAGCAGTACTTC
CASRLRDGSYEQYF
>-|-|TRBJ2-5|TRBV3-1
TGTGCCAGCAGCCCCCCAAGGGGCCAAGAGACCCAGTACTTC
CASSPPRGQETQYF
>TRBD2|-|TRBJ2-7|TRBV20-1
TGCAGTGCTAGAGATCGGTCGGCGGGAGACGAGCAGTACTTC
CSARDRSAGDEQYF
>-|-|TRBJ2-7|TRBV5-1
TGCGCCAGAGGGGAAGACAGTCCCTACGAGCAGTACTTC
CARGEDSPYEQYF
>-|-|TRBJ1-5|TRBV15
TGTGCCACCAGCAGAGATAACGTGGGTCAGCCCCAGCATTTT
CATSRDNVGQPQHF
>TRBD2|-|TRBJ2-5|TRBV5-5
TGTGCCAGCAGCTGGGGTAGCGGGGGCCAAGAGACCCAGTACTTC
CASSWGSGGQETQYF
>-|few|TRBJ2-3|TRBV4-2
TGTGCCAGCAGCCCCGAGGTGGGCGATACGCAGTATTTT
CASSPEVGDTQYF
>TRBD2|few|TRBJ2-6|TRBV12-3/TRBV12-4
TGTGCCAGCAGTTTTCGGGGGGGGCCAGGGTCTGGGGCCAACGTCCTGACTTTC
CASSFRGGPGSGANVLTF
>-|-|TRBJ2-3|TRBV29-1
TGCAGCGTTGAGCGGCTTTTGCAGTATTTT
CSVERLLQYF
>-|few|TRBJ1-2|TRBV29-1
TGCAGCGTTGCCGGGGAGAGCTATGGCTACACCTTC
CSVAGESYGYTF
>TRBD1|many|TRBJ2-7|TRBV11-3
TGTGCCAGCAGGCCAGGGGGCAAGTACGAGCAGTACTTC
CASRPGGKYEQYF
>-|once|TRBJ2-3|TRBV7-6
TGTGCCAGCAGCTTAGCCGCATCCAGAGGCACAGATACGCAGTATTTT
CASSLAASRGTDTQYF
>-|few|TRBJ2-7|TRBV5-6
TGTGCCAGCAGCCCAACTACAGGGGAGCAGTACTTC
CASSPTTGEQYF
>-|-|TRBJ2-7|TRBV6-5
TGTGCCAGCAGTTATGTAGGGGGTTCCTACGAGCAGTACTTC
CASSYVGGSYEQYF
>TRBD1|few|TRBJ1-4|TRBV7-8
TGTGCCAGCAGCTTAGCGCAACAGGGGAGAGAAAAACTGTTTTTT
CASSLAQQGREKLFF
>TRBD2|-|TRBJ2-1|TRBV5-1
TGCGCCAGCAGCTCCACGGGGGGGGGTGAGCAGTTCTTC
CASSSTGGGEQFF
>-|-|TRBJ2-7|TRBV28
TGTGCCAGCAGTTTATCATCAGTTTACTCCTACGAGCAGTACTTC
CASSLSSVYSYEQYF
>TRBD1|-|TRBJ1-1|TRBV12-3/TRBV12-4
TGTGCCACCACGGGACAGACCAACACTGAAGCTTTCTTT
CATTGQTNTEAFF